This TCR beta chain was sequenced for a study of T-cell memory formation after mild COVID-19. Study conclusions and caveats: The study found balanced CD4/CD8 in clones contracting day 15 to 85 and a CD4+ lean in later expanders. Clonal second-wave expansions that peaked on day 37 had unconfirmed SARS-CoV-2 specificity.

As to this clonotype: Its antigen is unidentified.

TCR alpha and TCR beta cDNA libraries carrying sample barcodes and UMIs came from 5'RACE with constant-segment primers. TCRdb analysed the 5' RACE reads with MiXCR anew, one entry per CDR3 protein. Among about 360,000 distinct CDR3 sequences listed, about an eighth were seen once. This TCR came from a young man who had mild COVID-19 (a few samples of this study predate the infection). Cell type and time point are not known. The sample was PBMCs or a T cell subset sorted from them (not recorded which).

CDR3 coding DNA: TGCGCCAGCAGCTTGGCCTCTTTTCCGGGACAGGGGGTTCGGTATAGCAATCAGCCCCAGCATTTT. Amino acid sequence: CASSLASFPGQGVRYSNQPQHF. The chain joins TRBV5-1 to TRBJ1-5; the match to TRBD1 covers 11 bases. CDR3 length: 22 residues. The V segment lost 0 bases and the J segment 0 bases; nucleotides outside the gene matches: 17. Germline assignment: CDR1 SGHRS and CDR2 YFSETQ.